This is a list of T cell receptor beta chains from one sample in a study of radiation and T cells in renal cell carcinoma. Here immunoSEQ multiplex PCR was the method, and the copy in TCRdb shows in-frame clones only, minus some. The sample includes roughly 92,000 clones, more than 65% of them seen just once. The sequencing used blood, collected from a patient whose treatment included radiotherapy and nephrectomy. These receptors all come from a man in his 60s with renal cell carcinoma. CDR3s include the opening cysteine and the closing phenylalanine or tryptophan. The order of the fields is CDR3 DNA, CDR3 protein, D gene, clone size, J gene, V gene. A D gene is named only where the DNA matches it firmly. Clone size is shown for a subset of rows, as once, few, many or a class of expanded clone.

DNA: TGCGCCAGCAGTGGATGGAACGGGACTAGCGGCAGCTCCTACAATGAGCAGTTCTTC
CDR3: CASSGWNGTSGSSYNEQFF
D: TRBD2
size: .
J: TRBJ2-1
V: TRBV10-1

DNA: TGTGCCAGCCAGCTTATGCCGGGACAGGGATACACCGGGGAGCTGTTTTTT
CDR3: CASQLMPGQGYTGELFF
D: TRBD1
size: .
J: TRBJ2-2
V: TRBV19

DNA: TGTGCCAGCAGTGGGTCGACAGGGCGGAATGAAAAACTGTTTTTT
CDR3: CASSGSTGRNEKLFF
D: TRBD1
size: .
J: TRBJ1-4
V: TRBV2

DNA: TGCGCCAGCAGCCAGGTCCGTAGCGGGGACTGGGGGGATACGCAGTATTTT
CDR3: CASSQVRSGDWGDTQYF
D: TRBD2
size: .
J: TRBJ2-3
V: TRBV4-1

DNA: TGTGCCAGCAGCGTTGCACGGGGCGGAGGTACCGGGGAGCTGTTTTTT
CDR3: CASSVARGGGTGELFF
D: .
size: .
J: TRBJ2-2
V: TRBV2

DNA: TGTGCCAGCAGTTTTAGCGCGGGGGAGCTATACCAAGAGACCCAGTACTTC
CDR3: CASSFSAGELYQETQYF
D: TRBD2
size: .
J: TRBJ2-5
V: TRBV28

DNA: TGTGCCAGCAGCGCCACTAGCGGGAGGGCCGCAGAGCAGTTCTTC
CDR3: CASSATSGRAAEQFF
D: TRBD2
size: .
J: TRBJ2-1
V: TRBV9

DNA: TGTGCCAGCAGCCATTCGACAGGGAAAGCCCAGCATTTT
CDR3: CASSHSTGKAQHF
D: TRBD1
size: .
J: TRBJ1-5
V: TRBV4-2

DNA: TGTGCCAGCAGCTTAGATCGTGGTCAGCCCCAGCATTTT
CDR3: CASSLDRGQPQHF
D: .
size: .
J: TRBJ1-5
V: TRBV11-2

DNA: TGCAGCTCCTCCGAGGGGGACATTCAGTACTTC
CDR3: CSSSEGDIQYF
D: .
size: .
J: TRBJ2-4
V: TRBV29-1

DNA: TGTGCCAGCAGCCAAGAGGTTACTAGCACAGATACGCAGTATTTT
CDR3: CASSQEVTSTDTQYF
D: .
size: .
J: TRBJ2-3
V: TRBV14

DNA: TGTGCCAGCAGTGAAGGGGGCACAGATACGCAGTATTTT
CDR3: CASSEGGTDTQYF
D: .
size: once
J: TRBJ2-3
V: TRBV6-1

DNA: TGTGCCAGTAGTATAGCTGGCAGGGGGGATCAGCCCCAGCATTTT
CDR3: CASSIAGRGDQPQHF
D: TRBD1
size: once
J: TRBJ1-5
V: TRBV19

DNA: TGTGCCAGCAGTTACGGGGGCAGTGCCAACTCCTACGAGCAGTACTTC
CDR3: CASSYGGSANSYEQYF
D: .
size: .
J: TRBJ2-7
V: TRBV6-6

DNA: TGTGCCAGTAGTATACCCGGGACTAGCTTCGATACGCAGTATTTT
CDR3: CASSIPGTSFDTQYF
D: TRBD2
size: .
J: TRBJ2-3
V: TRBV19

DNA: TGCGCCAGCAGTCAAAACCCGTTTTTT
CDR3: CASSQNPFF
D: .
size: .
J: TRBJ2-2
V: TRBV23-1

DNA: TGCAGCGTTAGAACTTCTTACTACGAGCAGTACTTC
CDR3: CSVRTSYYEQYF
D: .
size: .
J: TRBJ2-7
V: TRBV29-1

DNA: TGTGCCTGGAGTGGGGACAGGGGATTCTATGGCTACACCTTC
CDR3: CAWSGDRGFYGYTF
D: TRBD1
size: .
J: TRBJ1-2
V: TRBV30

DNA: TGTGCCAGCAGCCAAGACCACCGTCTAGAGGGGTCGGAAAAACTGTTTTTT
CDR3: CASSQDHRLEGSEKLFF
D: .
size: .
J: TRBJ1-4
V: TRBV4-2

DNA: TGTGCCAGCAGTGTTACCTATAGCAATCAGCCCCAGCATTTT
CDR3: CASSVTYSNQPQHF
D: .
size: .
J: TRBJ1-5
V: TRBV27

DNA: TGTGCCAGCAGTTTGTGGGGAGATCAGCCCCAGCATTTT
CDR3: CASSLWGDQPQHF
D: .
size: .
J: TRBJ1-5
V: TRBV6-5

DNA: TGTGCCATCAGGCTACAGGGGGAGTCCCCTCCGTACTTC
CDR3: CAIRLQGESPPYF
D: TRBD1
size: .
J: TRBJ2-7
V: TRBV10-3

DNA: TGTGCCAGCAGTGAATCGAGGGGGAGGCCAGATACGCAGTATTTT
CDR3: CASSESRGRPDTQYF
D: .
size: .
J: TRBJ2-3
V: TRBV25-1

DNA: TGTGCCAGCAGGGGACAGCCGAACACCGGGGAGCTGTTTTTT
CDR3: CASRGQPNTGELFF
D: TRBD1
size: .
J: TRBJ2-2
V: TRBV25-1

DNA: TGTGCCAGCAGTGAAATGGCGGCGCTCTCCTACGAGCAGTACTTC
CDR3: CASSEMAALSYEQYF
D: .
size: .
J: TRBJ2-7
V: TRBV2

DNA: TGTGCCACCAGCAGAGAACGTTTGGGACAGGGGGTTTACGAGCAGTACTTC
CDR3: CATSRERLGQGVYEQYF
D: TRBD1
size: .
J: TRBJ2-7
V: TRBV15

DNA: TGTGCCAGCAGCTCCCCCCGGGGGACCTACGAGCAGTACTTC
CDR3: CASSSPRGTYEQYF
D: .
size: .
J: TRBJ2-7
V: TRBV11-2

DNA: TGTGCCAGCAGTCCCCAAAGCTCTGGGGCCAACGTCCTGACTTTC
CDR3: CASSPQSSGANVLTF
D: .
size: .
J: TRBJ2-6
V: TRBV28

DNA: TGTGCCAGCACTATGACAGGGTACGAGCAGTACTTC
CDR3: CASTMTGYEQYF
D: TRBD1
size: .
J: TRBJ2-7
V: TRBV28

DNA: TGTGCCAGCAGTCTGCGCTCTATGGGTGAGCAGTTCTTC
CDR3: CASSLRSMGEQFF
D: .
size: .
J: TRBJ2-1
V: TRBV6-6

DNA: TGTGCCAGCAGCTTACTGCCTTGGAACTACGAGCAGTACTTC
CDR3: CASSLLPWNYEQYF
D: .
size: .
J: TRBJ2-7
V: TRBV7-2

DNA: TGTGCCAGCAGTGAATCCCGGGACAGGTATATCTACGAGCAGTACTTC
CDR3: CASSESRDRYIYEQYF
D: TRBD1
size: .
J: TRBJ2-7
V: TRBV25-1

DNA: TGCAGCGTTGAGGGAGGAGCCACTGAAGCTTTCTTT
CDR3: CSVEGGATEAFF
D: .
size: .
J: TRBJ1-1
V: TRBV29-1

DNA: TGTGCCAGCAGTGATCCCTCCGACAGTGAAATGAACACTGAAGCTTTCTTT
CDR3: CASSDPSDSEMNTEAFF
D: .
size: .
J: TRBJ1-1
V: TRBV25-1

DNA: TGTGCCATCAGTGAGTACCCGGAGAACACTGAAGCTTTCTTT
CDR3: CAISEYPENTEAFF
D: .
size: .
J: TRBJ1-1
V: TRBV10-3

DNA: TGTGCCAGCAGCTTAGATGGGGGTGGGGCCAACGTCCTGACTTTC
CDR3: CASSLDGGGANVLTF
D: .
size: .
J: TRBJ2-6
V: TRBV7-6

DNA: TGCGCCAGCAGCCTGGGACAGGGGCATGAAAAACTGTTTTTT
CDR3: CASSLGQGHEKLFF
D: TRBD1
size: .
J: TRBJ1-4
V: TRBV4-1

DNA: TGTGCCAGCAGTGAGCAGGGCCCAGGGGAGACCCAGTACTTC
CDR3: CASSEQGPGETQYF
D: .
size: .
J: TRBJ2-5
V: TRBV25-1

DNA: TGTGCCAGCAGTTACTTTTTGGACGACAGGTACACCTTC
CDR3: CASSYFLDDRYTF
D: .
size: .
J: TRBJ1-2
V: TRBV6-6

DNA: TGTGCCAGCAGCCCGGATCAACAGTCTGGAAACACCATATATTTT
CDR3: CASSPDQQSGNTIYF
D: .
size: once
J: TRBJ1-3
V: TRBV7-8

DNA: TGCGCCAGCAGCCCCCGAGGGGGAATGAACACTGAAGCTTTCTTT
CDR3: CASSPRGGMNTEAFF
D: .
size: .
J: TRBJ1-1
V: TRBV5-1

DNA: TGTGCCAGCAGTGAAGGGTCGTACTCCTACGAGCAGTACTTC
CDR3: CASSEGSYSYEQYF
D: .
size: .
J: TRBJ2-7
V: TRBV2

DNA: TGTGCCAGCAGTTACAGAGCGGGCACAGATACGCAGTATTTT
CDR3: CASSYRAGTDTQYF
D: .
size: .
J: TRBJ2-3
V: TRBV6-5

DNA: TGTGCCAGCAGCTTAGGGAGTATTCGTGATACGCAGTATTTT
CDR3: CASSLGSIRDTQYF
D: .
size: .
J: TRBJ2-3
V: TRBV7-2

DNA: TGTGCCAGTAGCGCATTAGGGGGTTCCTACGAGCAGTACTTC
CDR3: CASSALGGSYEQYF
D: .
size: .
J: TRBJ2-7
V: TRBV19

DNA: TGTGCCAGCAGCGTAGGGTCAGGTCTGAGTGAGCAGTTCTTC
CDR3: CASSVGSGLSEQFF
D: .
size: .
J: TRBJ2-1
V: TRBV9

DNA: TGTGCCAGCAGCTTACCAGGTTCCGGGGGATTAAAAGAGACCCAGTACTTC
CDR3: CASSLPGSGGLKETQYF
D: .
size: .
J: TRBJ2-5
V: TRBV7-2

DNA: TGTGCCAGTGCACTAGACGGAACATTATCTGGAAACACCATATATTTT
CDR3: CASALDGTLSGNTIYF
D: .
size: .
J: TRBJ1-3
V: TRBV19

DNA: TGTGCCAGCACTGTTATAGGGGGCACCGGGGAGCTGTTTTTT
CDR3: CASTVIGGTGELFF
D: .
size: .
J: TRBJ2-2
V: TRBV2

DNA: TGTGCCAGCAGCTTGGCTAGTGGTGAGCAGTTCTTC
CDR3: CASSLASGEQFF
D: .
size: .
J: TRBJ2-1
V: TRBV5-4

DNA: TGTGCCACCAGCACCCGGCTAGCGGGAGCGTCAGATACGCAGTATTTT
CDR3: CATSTRLAGASDTQYF
D: TRBD2
size: .
J: TRBJ2-3
V: TRBV15

DNA: TGTGCCAGCAGCGTATCACAGGGAGGCCAAGAGACCCAGTACTTC
CDR3: CASSVSQGGQETQYF
D: .
size: .
J: TRBJ2-5
V: TRBV9

DNA: TGTGCCAGTAACAGGGGAGAACCTGGAAACACCATATATTTT
CDR3: CASNRGEPGNTIYF
D: TRBD1
size: .
J: TRBJ1-3
V: TRBV19

DNA: TGCAGTGCTAGGGGGGGTGTCGAGCAGTACTTC
CDR3: CSARGGVEQYF
D: .
size: .
J: TRBJ2-7
V: TRBV20-1

DNA: TGCAGCGTTGAGGGCGGGAACCCCTACGAGCAGTACTTC
CDR3: CSVEGGNPYEQYF
D: .
size: .
J: TRBJ2-7
V: TRBV29-1

DNA: TGTGCCAGCAGCCAAGTTCGGGGTTTGGGCGAGCAGTACTTC
CDR3: CASSQVRGLGEQYF
D: .
size: .
J: TRBJ2-7
V: TRBV14

DNA: TGTGCCAGCAGCCAGACAGGAGGGACTAGCGGACGCAATGAGCAGTTCTTC
CDR3: CASSQTGGTSGRNEQFF
D: TRBD2
size: .
J: TRBJ2-1
V: TRBV11-2